This TCR beta chain emerged from a study of CXCR3-negative and CXCR3-positive naive CD8 T cells. Study observations and caveats: The TRBV-TRBJ usage of naive CXCR3-negative and CXCR3-positive cells was similar, but that of memory cells differed. The TRB CDR3s that CXCR3-positive naive cells carried were more hydrophobic than those of CXCR3-negative naive cells.

Naive CD8+ T lymphocytes were specified as CD45RO-CCR7+CD27+CD95-. Carrying UMI labels, the TRB cDNA libraries were prepared through 5' RACE. TCRdb reprocessed the 5' RACE reads and reports one entry per CDR3 protein, with no DNA. The table lists 55,000 to 70,000 distinct CDR3 sequences. The CDR3 sequence is 13 residues long. Germline CDR1 and CDR2: ENHRY and SYGVKD. For this clonotype: Its specificity is not known.

The receptor comes from a human donor in good health. Some clones in this sample may be carry-over from other donors' samples. The chain uses TRBV10-3 and TRBJ2-7. The specimen was naive CXCR3+ CD8+ T cells from blood. Noted subset: CD45RO-CCR7+CD27+CD95- naive CD8+ T cells expressing CXCR3 (TNR3+). CDR3 loop: CAIMQPNSYEQYF.